What follows are 23 T cell receptor beta chains derived from one specimen sequenced in a study of cytomegalovirus exposure and HLA in healthy donors. The PCR contained 60 Vbeta and 13 Jbeta primers. Some clones are missing from TCRdb's copy, which holds only in-frame ones; the method was immunoSEQ multiplex PCR. The profile shows 150,000 to 200,000 clones, more than 70% of them singletons. Sequencing was carried out using PBMCs. The source is a man younger than 35 in good health and CMV-seropositive.

CDR3 residues: CASSPGTGLNTGELFF. The CDR3, as DNA: TGTGCCAGCAGCCCCGGGACAGGCCTAAACACCGGGGAGCTGTTTTTT. The J gene is TRBJ2-2, the V gene TRBV7-9; 8 bases map to TRBD1. The CDR3 has 16 residues. Losses at the gene ends were 5 bases for V and 2 bases for J; bases not matched to a gene: 7. Germline V gene sequence: CDR1 SEHNR, CDR2 FQNEAQ (reference sequence).

The rearrangement uses TRBV6-5 and TRBJ2-3; 7 nucleotides match TRBD1. V lost 0 bases and J lost 8; bases outside the gene matches: 8. The germline gives CDR1 MNHEY, CDR2 SVGAGI. This CDR3 has 15 residues. DNA of the CDR3: TGTGCCAGCAGTTACTCGAACAGGGGCAAGGTTACGCAGTATTTT. As protein: CASSYSNRGKVTQYF.

This rearrangement joins TRBV10-2 to TRBJ2-2, with 7 bases fitting TRBD2. The junction had 8 bases not matched to a gene; V was cut back by 8 bases and J by 5 bases. Germline CDR1 reads WSHSY; CDR2 reads SAAADI. This CDR3 has 14 residues. CDR3 region: CASHGGGLTGELFF. CDR3 nucleotide sequence: TGCGCCAGCCATGGGGGGGGACTGACCGGGGAGCTGTTTTTT.

This clone appeared a few times. The chain combines TRBV27 with TRBJ2-3; no reliable D call. The CDR3 spans 16 residues. The V end was cut by 6 bases, the J end by 6 bases, with 22 bases between. CDR1 is MNHEY, CDR2 SMNVEV, per germline (reference sequence). CDR3 nucleotides: TGTGCCAGCAGACCCCCCGTTGTCTTCGTCGGGGATACGCAGTATTTT. It specifies CASRPPVVFVGDTQYF.

The genes are TRBV30 and TRBJ2-1; TRBD2 aligns across 8 bases. Germline V lookup: CDR1 GTSNPN, CDR2 SVGIG (reference sequence). The CDR3 has 14 residues. The V and J ends lost 4 bases and 4 bases, in that order; junction bases with no gene match: 6. CDR3 sequence: CAWKGLAGYNEQFF. The CDR3 DNA sequence: TGTGCCTGGAAGGGGCTAGCGGGTTACAATGAGCAGTTCTTC.

This chain connects TRBV29-1 to TRBJ2-2, with TRBD2 identical over 12 bases. J was trimmed by 0 bases and V by 6 bases; bases with no gene match: 8. Germline CDR1 SQVTM, CDR2 ANQGSEA. The CDR3 is 17 residues long. This CDR3 reads CSVRKRLAGANTGELFF. CDR3 sequence (DNA): TGCAGCGTCCGAAAGAGACTAGCGGGAGCGAACACCGGGGAGCTGTTTTTT.

The rearrangement joins TRBV27 to TRBJ2-1; TRBD2 is a possible D gene (6 bases). Trimming took 3 bases from V and 7 from J, leaving 16 bases between them. Per germline, CDR1 MNHEY and CDR2 SMNVEV (reference sequence). This CDR3 has 15 amino acids. The CDR3 reads CASSLSGAFLNEQFF. DNA for the CDR3: TGTGCCAGCAGTTTGTCGGGAGCGTTTCTAAATGAGCAGTTCTTC.

This chain links TRBV19 with TRBJ2-4; D perhaps matches TRBD1 (5 bases). The CDR3 loop spans 14 amino acids. Germline CDR1 reads LNHDA; CDR2 reads SQIVND (reference sequence). V lost 3 bases and J 7 bases, leaving 13 bases between the germline ends. DNA for the CDR3: TGTGCCAGTAGTATGTCCTCAGGGTACAACATTCAGTACTTC. Protein sequence: CASSMSSGYNIQYF.

V usage is TRBV6-1 and J usage is TRBJ1-1; D is possibly TRBD1 (5 bases). The V and J ends lost 6 bases and 5 bases respectively, with 10 bases between them. CDR1 is MNHNS and CDR2 is SASEGT in the germline V gene. The CDR3 is 12 amino acids. Here the CDR3 reads CASRGGWTEAFF. The CDR3 DNA is TGTGCCAGCAGGGGGGGATGGACTGAAGCTTTCTTT.

This clone was seen only once. The chain joins TRBV6-5 to TRBJ2-5, with a tentative D call TRBD1 (5 bases). The CDR3 contains 15 residues. Germline CDR1 reads MNHEY; CDR2 reads SVGAGI. Trimming took 0 bases from V and 5 from J, leaving 13 bases between them. For the CDR3, the DNA is TGTGCCAGCAGTTACTCGGGGCTTAGGTCGGAGACCCAGTACTTC. This sequence encodes CASSYSGLRSETQYF.

V and J are TRBV7-3 and TRBJ2-2; 11 bases are a match to TRBD1. The length of the CDR3 is 14 residues. J lost 6 bases, V lost 4 bases, and 1 base had no gene match. The germline gives CDR1 SGHTA, CDR2 FQGTGA. The CDR3 is CASSSGQGAGELFF. CDR3 nucleotides: TGTGCCAGCAGCTCGGGACAGGGGGCCGGGGAGCTGTTTTTT.

The V and J genes are TRBV7-2 and TRBJ2-7, with unresolved D. The length of the CDR3 is 15 residues. Germline values: CDR1 SGHTA, CDR2 FQGNSA. Trimming left V 4 bases short and J 4 bases short, with 17 bases between. The CDR3 is CASSYIGGTRYEQYF. The CDR3 DNA sequence: TGTGCCAGCAGCTACATTGGCGGCACCCGGTACGAGCAGTACTTC.

J is TRBJ2-7 and V is TRBV18; no clear D gene. This CDR3 has 16 residues. V dropped 1 base and J dropped 0 bases, with 13 bases sitting between them. Germline loops: CDR1 KGHSH, CDR2 LQKENI. The CDR3 is CASSPRKKMSSYEQYF. CDR3 sequence (DNA): TGTGCCAGCTCACCACGCAAAAAGATGAGCTCCTACGAGCAGTACTTC.

The genes are TRBV12-5 and TRBJ2-2; 8 positions agree with TRBD1. This CDR3 is 17 amino acids long. The junction had 13 bases not matched to a gene; V was cut back by 8 bases and J by 2 bases. Germline CDR1 LGHNT, CDR2 FRNRAP. CDR3 sequence: CASHPTGGSINTGELFF. CDR3 nucleotide sequence: TGTGCTAGTCACCCTACAGGGGGATCGATAAACACCGGGGAGCTGTTTTTT.

The chain combines TRBV14 with TRBJ2-3; 11 positions match TRBD1. This CDR3 spans 18 amino acids. Germline-derived CDR1 and CDR2 are SGHDN and FVKESK. V lost 3 bases to trimming and J lost 4 bases; unmatched junction nucleotides: 12. CDR3 nucleotides: TGTGCCAGCAGCCAGCGTCGCGGGACAGGGGGTAGGGCAGATACGCAGTATTTT. Protein sequence: CASSQRRGTGGRADTQYF.

The chain is built from TRBV5-4 and TRBJ2-7, with 7 bases lining up with TRBD1. Germline V gene sequence: CDR1 SGHNT, CDR2 YYREEE (reference sequence). V gave up 0 bases and J gave up 7 bases; unmatched junction bases: 16. The CDR3 loop spans 17 amino acids. CDR3 bases: TGTGCCAGCAGCTTGGGAGGGGGCGCGTCCCGGGCGCGGGAGCAGTACTTC. Encoded protein: CASSLGGGASRAREQYF.

The gene calls are TRBV9 and TRBJ1-1; D ambiguous. Germline CDR1 is SGDLS and CDR2 is YYNGEE. The V and J ends lost 4 bases and 2 bases respectively, with 12 bases between them. The CDR3 totals 14 residues. The CDR3 reads CASSKRLINTEAFF. The CDR3 region has the DNA TGTGCCAGCAGCAAAAGACTGATAAACACTGAAGCTTTCTTT.

This clone was detected only a few times. The chain combines TRBV27 with TRBJ1-1, with 7 bases identical to TRBD1. CDR3 length: 16 amino acids. The trim removed 6 bases at V and 5 bases at J, leaving 15 bases unmatched. CDR1 and CDR2 (germline): MNHEY, SMNVEV (reference sequence). CDR3 region: CASRPPFRGSGTEAFF. CDR3 coding DNA: TGTGCCAGCAGACCACCCTTCAGGGGGTCTGGGACTGAAGCTTTCTTT.

In this sample, this clone turned up a few times. Compared with germline, one end of the junction differs, possibly owing to a read error. This chain joins TRBV7-9 and TRBJ1-2, with 8 bases identical to TRBD1. The germline CDR1 and CDR2 sequences are SEHNR and FQNEAQ (reference sequence). The CDR3 is made up of 15 amino acids. The CDR3: CASSSDRGRNYGYPF. In nucleotides, the CDR3 is TGTGCCAGCAGTTCCGACAGGGGTCGGAACTATGGCTACCCCTTC.

CDR3 sequence: CASSRRQGSGTDTQYF. In DNA form, the CDR3 reads TGTGCCAGCAGTCGACGACAGGGGAGTGGGACAGATACGCAGTATTTT. The J gene is TRBJ2-3, the V gene TRBV11-2; TRBD1 aligns across 8 bases. The CDR3 sequence is 16 residues long. Germline loops: CDR1 SGHAT, CDR2 FQNNGV. The V segment lost 6 bases and the J segment 3 bases; nucleotides outside the gene matches: 11.

The V and J genes are TRBV6-6 and TRBJ2-3; D may be TRBD1 (6 bases). Trimming left V 6 bases short and J 3 bases short, with 13 bases between. Looked up from germline, CDR1 is MNHNY and CDR2 is SVGAGI (reference sequence). The CDR3 runs to 14 residues. The CDR3 here is CASRGQGKTDTQYF. CDR3 nucleotides: TGTGCCAGCAGAGGGCAGGGGAAGACAGATACGCAGTATTTT.

This clone has only one observation. The chain uses TRBV5-1 and TRBJ2-1; D gene uncertain. Per the germline V gene, CDR1 is SGHRS and CDR2 is YFSETQ. CDR3 length equals 13 residues. The germline V and J ends were trimmed by 4 bases and 2 bases, with 7 bases remaining between them. The CDR3 protein is CASSPSPYNEQFF. As DNA, the CDR3 is TGCGCCAGCAGCCCCAGTCCCTACAATGAGCAGTTCTTC.

J is TRBJ2-1 and V is TRBV15, with TRBD2 matching 9 bases. Germline V lookup: CDR1 LNHNV, CDR2 YYDKDF (reference sequence). Germline trimming cut 1 base from V and 6 bases from J; bases unmatched to any gene: 13. CDR3 size: 18 residues. CDR3 DNA: TGTGCCACCAGCAGAGGTCTTTCGCAGGTTAGCGGGAGCAATGAGCAGTTCTTC. Amino acid sequence: CATSRGLSQVSGSNEQFF.